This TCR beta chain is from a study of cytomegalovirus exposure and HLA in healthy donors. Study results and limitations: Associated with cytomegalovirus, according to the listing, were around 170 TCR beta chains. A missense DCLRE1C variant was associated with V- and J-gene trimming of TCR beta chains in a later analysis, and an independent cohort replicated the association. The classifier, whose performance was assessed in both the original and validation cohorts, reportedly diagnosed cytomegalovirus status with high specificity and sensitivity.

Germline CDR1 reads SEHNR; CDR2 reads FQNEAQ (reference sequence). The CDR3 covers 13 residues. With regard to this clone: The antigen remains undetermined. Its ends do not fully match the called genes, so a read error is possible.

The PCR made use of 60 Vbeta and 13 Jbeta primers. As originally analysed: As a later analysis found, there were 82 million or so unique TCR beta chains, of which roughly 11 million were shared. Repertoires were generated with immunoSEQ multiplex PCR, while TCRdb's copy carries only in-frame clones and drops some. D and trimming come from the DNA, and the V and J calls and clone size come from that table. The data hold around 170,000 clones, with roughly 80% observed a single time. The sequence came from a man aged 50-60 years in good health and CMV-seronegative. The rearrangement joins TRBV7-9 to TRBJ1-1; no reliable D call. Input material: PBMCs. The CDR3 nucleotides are TGTTCCAGCAGGCAGGCTTTTAACACTGAAGCTTTCTTT. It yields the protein CSSRQAFNTEAFF.